Listed below are T cell receptor beta chains from one sample, sequenced in a study of T-cell reconstitution after alpha-beta-depleted transplantation in children. One entry per CDR3 protein results from TCRdb running MiXCR on the PCR reads. Among about 290,000 distinct CDR3 sequences listed, roughly 7.8% were seen once. Material: peripheral blood, obtained 360 days after TCRalphabeta/CD19-depleted stem cell transplant. The receptors here all came from a female patient younger than 10 who had a stem cell transplant for Fanconi anemia, so the T cells may come from the graft donor. Both conserved end residues are part of each CDR3. Fields, in order: J gene, CDR3 length, D gene, V gene, clone size, CDR3 DNA, CDR3 protein. The D gene is left open where the match is weak. Part of the rows lack a size; the others show once, few, many or a class for expanded clones.

TRBJ2-1 | 17 | TRBD2 | TRBV20-1 | many | TGCAGTGCTAGAGATCTTAGTGCGGGGGGCCTTTTAAATGAGCAGTTCTTC | CSARDLSAGGLLNEQFF
TRBJ2-3 | 13 | - | TRBV18 | few | TGTGCCAGCTCACCTACAAGCGGGGATACGCAGTATTTT | CASSPTSGDTQYF
TRBJ2-7 | 15 | - | TRBV5-1 | many | TGCGCCAGCAGCTTGGCCGGGACAAATTCCTACGAGCAGTACTTC | CASSLAGTNSYEQYF
TRBJ2-3 | 14 | - | TRBV12-3/TRBV12-4 | many | TGTGCCAGCAGTTTGAGTAGAGCCGCAGATACGCAGTATTTT | CASSLSRAADTQYF
TRBJ1-1 | 16 | TRBD1 | TRBV5-6 | many | TGTGCCAGCAGCTTCGGGACAGGGTTTGCAGACACTGAAGCTTTCTTT | CASSFGTGFADTEAFF
TRBJ2-1 | 16 | TRBD1 | TRBV12-3/TRBV12-4 | many | TGTGCCAGCAGATCGATAGGGGGACAGGCCTACAATGAGCAGTTCTTC | CASRSIGGQAYNEQFF
TRBJ1-4 | 15 | - | TRBV4-3 | - | TGCGCCAGCAGCCAAGATGGGGGCCATCTTGAAAAACTGTTTTTT | CASSQDGGHLEKLFF
TRBJ2-3 | 18 | TRBD1 | TRBV28 | many | TGTGCCAGCACCGACCTACATACAGGGGGCGCTTTTTCGGATACGCAGTATTTT | CASTDLHTGGAFSDTQYF
TRBJ1-2 | 13 | - | TRBV12-3/TRBV12-4 | many | TGTGCCAGCAGTGAGGGACCCTGGGATGGCTACACCTTC | CASSEGPWDGYTF
TRBJ2-5 | 14 | - | TRBV18 | - | TGTGCCAGCTCACCACCTACTACCCGAGAGACCCAGTACTTC | CASSPPTTRETQYF
TRBJ2-5 | 13 | - | TRBV27 | - | TGTGCCAGCAGTTTAAAGGGTCGAGAGACCCAGTACTTC | CASSLKGRETQYF
TRBJ1-4 | 16 | - | TRBV5-5 | few | TGTGCCAGCAGCCCACCCCGGACGGAGGTTAATGAAAAACTGTTTTTT | CASSPPRTEVNEKLFF
TRBJ2-2 | 13 | - | TRBV11-2 | - | TGTGCCAGCAGCCCCACGTACACCGGGGAGCTGTTTTTT | CASSPTYTGELFF
TRBJ2-7 | 15 | - | TRBV7-8 | many | TGTGCCAGCAGCTCCACTTACAGGGAAATCTACGAGCAGTACTTC | CASSSTYREIYEQYF
TRBJ2-1 | 14 | - | TRBV30 | - | TGTGCCTGGAATGTGGGGGCGAGAAACAATGAGCAGTTCTTC | CAWNVGARNNEQFF
TRBJ2-1 | 16 | - | TRBV6-2/TRBV6-3 | - | TGTGCCAGCAGACGCCGGGACACCCTCATCGAAAATGAGCAGTTCTTC | CASRRRDTLIENEQFF
TRBJ2-1 | 13 | - | TRBV6-1 | many | TGTGCCAGCAGTGGAGGGCCTGGAGATGAGCAGTTCTTC | CASSGGPGDEQFF
TRBJ1-2 | 9 | - | TRBV6-1 | many | TGTGCCAGCAATGAAGGCTACACCTTC | CASNEGYTF
TRBJ2-3 | 15 | - | TRBV18 | few | TGTGCCAGCTCACCAGCTAGCGTGGCAACAGATACGCAGTATTTT | CASSPASVATDTQYF
TRBJ2-7 | 18 | TRBD1 | TRBV20-1 | - | TGCAGTGCTAGTTCTTCCGTGTCCGTGCGCCCAGGGGGCTACGAGCAGTACTTC | CSASSSVSVRPGGYEQYF
TRBJ1-1 | 14 | - | TRBV12-3/TRBV12-4 | many | TGTGCCAGCAGTTTAGAAGGGACGAACACTGAAGCTTTCTTT | CASSLEGTNTEAFF
TRBJ2-2 | 14 | - | TRBV11-3 | - | TGTGCCAGCAGCTTAGACCCCCGTCCGGGGGAGCTGTTTTTT | CASSLDPRPGELFF
TRBJ2-7 | 13 | TRBD1 | TRBV29-1 | many | TGCAGCGCGGGACAGGGGGTCTCCTACGAGCAGTACTTC | CSAGQGVSYEQYF
TRBJ2-5 | 18 | TRBD2 | TRBV4-2 | many | TGTGCCAGCAGCCAAGATCAAGGGACTATTGAAGCCCGGGAGACCCAGTACTTC | CASSQDQGTIEARETQYF
TRBJ2-5 | 14 | - | TRBV6-1 | few | TGTGCCAGCAGTCCCCCGGGGGCTCTAGAGACCCAGTACTTC | CASSPPGALETQYF
TRBJ1-1 | 11 | - | TRBV2 | many | TGTGCCAGCAGTGAAGGGGGTGAAGCTTTCTTT | CASSEGGEAFF
TRBJ2-1 | 15 | TRBD1 | TRBV4-1 | - | TGCGCCAGCAGCCAAGTAGGGACAGGGGACAATCAGCAGTTCTTC | CASSQVGTGDNQQFF
TRBJ2-1 | 17 | TRBD2 | TRBV12-3/TRBV12-4 | many | TGTGCCAGCAGTTTAGCGCTCCAAGCGGGGGGCTACAATGAGCAGTTCTTC | CASSLALQAGGYNEQFF
TRBJ2-2 | 16 | TRBD1 | TRBV6-4 | many | TGTGCCAGCAGCTCCACAGGGGGCGATAGCACCGGGGAGCTGTTTTTT | CASSSTGGDSTGELFF
TRBJ2-3 | 20 | TRBD2 | TRBV9 | few | TGTGCCAGCAGCGGAGGCCCTAGCGGGGGGGCCGATACTAGCACAGATACGCAGTATTTT | CASSGGPSGGADTSTDTQYF
TRBJ2-1 | 17 | TRBD2 | TRBV10-3 | many | TGTGCCATTTTATCGGAGCTAGCGGGACCCTCCTACAATGAGCAGTTCTTC | CAILSELAGPSYNEQFF
TRBJ2-7 | 16 | TRBD2 | TRBV7-6 | few | TGTGCCAGCAGCTTTAGGCCTAGCGGGAGGCCGTACGAGCAGTACTTC | CASSFRPSGRPYEQYF
TRBJ2-2 | 15 | - | TRBV27 | few | TGTGCCAGCAAAGTAGCTAGCGTTGTAACCGGGGAGCTGTTTTTT | CASKVASVVTGELFF
TRBJ2-2 | 16 | TRBD1 | TRBV28 | few | TGTGCCAGCAGTCCCGCGGGACAGGGATACGCCGGGGAGCTGTTTTTT | CASSPAGQGYAGELFF
TRBJ2-5 | 16 | TRBD1 | TRBV5-5 | - | TGTGCCAGCAGCTTTATACAGGGGATTGGAGAAGAGACCCAGTACTTC | CASSFIQGIGEETQYF
TRBJ2-5 | 15 | - | TRBV7-8 | few | TGTGCCAGCAGCCCTCGGGCCCCCGGCAGGGAGACCCAGTACTTC | CASSPRAPGRETQYF
TRBJ1-6 | 12 | - | TRBV21-1 | many | TGTGCCAGCAGCGGCCGTGATTCACCCCTCCACTTT | CASSGRDSPLHF
TRBJ1-2 | 15 | - | TRBV5-1 | few | TGCGCCAGCAGCCCCGGGGTGGGCAGGTTTTCCGCCTACACCTTC | CASSPGVGRFSAYTF
TRBJ2-2 | 15 | TRBD1 | TRBV20-1 | - | TGCAGTGCTCGGGACAGCCAAGCGAACACCGGGGAGCTGTTTTTT | CSARDSQANTGELFF
TRBJ2-1 | 14 | - | TRBV5-5 | many | TGTGCCAGCAGCTTTCTGAGTAGGGCCAATGAGCAGTTCTTC | CASSFLSRANEQFF
TRBJ2-7 | 19 | - | TRBV21-1 | many | TGTGCCAGCAGCAAAGACGATACCGGGTCCCGGACAGGGGTATACGAGCAGTACTTC | CASSKDDTGSRTGVYEQYF
TRBJ1-1 | 12 | - | TRBV28 | few | TGTGCCAGCAGCAGGACAGCCTCTGAAGCTTTCTTT | CASSRTASEAFF
TRBJ2-1 | 15 | - | TRBV21-1 | few | TGTGCCAGCACTCCGGACAGGGCAGGTTGTGATGAGCAGTTCTTC | CASTPDRAGCDEQFF
TRBJ2-5 | 15 | - | TRBV24-1 | many | TGTGCCACCAGTGATGGGAGGACTCCGGGGGAGACCCAGTACTTC | CATSDGRTPGETQYF
TRBJ2-3 | 17 | TRBD1 | TRBV7-9 | few | TGTGCCAGCAGCTCGCTAGGGACAGGGGGGAGCACAGATACGCAGTATTTT | CASSSLGTGGSTDTQYF